This T cell receptor (beta chain) originates from a study of blood T cell repertoires in COVID-19. Looking at the study overall: The samples span acute and convalescent COVID-19 from the United States, Italy and Spain.

With 0 bases removed from V and 1 base from J, the gap between germline ends came to 11 bases. This CDR3 spans 16 amino acids. Per the germline V gene, CDR1 is LNHNV and CDR2 is YYDKDF (reference sequence). The method was immunoSEQ multiplex PCR; TCRdb's version includes in-frame clones alone and lacks a portion of them. The sample lists tens of thousands of clones, 90% seen once, with 2.5% to 3.5% in the top ten. This receptor was taken from a human donor in a cohort sampled during active COVID-19. The J gene is TRBJ2-3, the V gene TRBV15, with D unclear. Sequencing was performed on peripheral blood. CDR3 sequence (DNA): TGTGCCACCAGCAGAGATCCCCCCTCTGGCACAGATACGCAGTATTTT. Translation: CATSRDPPSGTDTQYF. Drawing the rest from reference TRBV15 and TRBJ2-3, the complete variable domain is DAMVIQNPRYQVTQFGKPVTLSCSQTLNHNVMYWYQQKSSQAPKLLFHYYDKDFNNEADTPDNFQSRRPNTSFCFLDIRSPGLGDTAMYLCATSRDPPSGTDTQYFGPGTRLTVL.